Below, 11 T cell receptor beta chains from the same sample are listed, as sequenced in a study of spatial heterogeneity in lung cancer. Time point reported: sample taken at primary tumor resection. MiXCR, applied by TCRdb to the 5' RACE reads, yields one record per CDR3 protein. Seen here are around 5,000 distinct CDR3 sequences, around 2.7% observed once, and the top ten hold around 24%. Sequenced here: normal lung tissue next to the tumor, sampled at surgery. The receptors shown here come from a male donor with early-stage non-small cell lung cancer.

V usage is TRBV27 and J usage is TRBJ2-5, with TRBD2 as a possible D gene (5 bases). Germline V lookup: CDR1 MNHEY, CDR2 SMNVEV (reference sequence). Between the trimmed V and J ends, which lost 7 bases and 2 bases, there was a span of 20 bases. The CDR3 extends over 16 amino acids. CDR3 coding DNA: TGTGCCAGCAAAAATTTAACCGGGGTGCAACAAGAGACCCAGTACTTC. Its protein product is CASKNLTGVQQETQYF.

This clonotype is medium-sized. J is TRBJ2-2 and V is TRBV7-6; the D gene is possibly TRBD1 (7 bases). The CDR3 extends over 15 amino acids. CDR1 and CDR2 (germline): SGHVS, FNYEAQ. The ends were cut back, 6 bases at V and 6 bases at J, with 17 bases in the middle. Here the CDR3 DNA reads TGTGCCAGCAGATTGGAGGGGGCGGTTCCCGGGGAGCTGTTTTTT. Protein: CASRLEGAVPGELFF.

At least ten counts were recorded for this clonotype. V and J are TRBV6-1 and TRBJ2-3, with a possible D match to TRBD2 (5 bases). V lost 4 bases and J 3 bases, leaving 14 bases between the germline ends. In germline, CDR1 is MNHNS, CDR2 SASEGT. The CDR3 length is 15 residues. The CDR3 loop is CASSARVEGTDTQYF. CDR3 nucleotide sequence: TGTGCCAGCAGTGCCCGGGTTGAGGGTACAGATACGCAGTATTTT.

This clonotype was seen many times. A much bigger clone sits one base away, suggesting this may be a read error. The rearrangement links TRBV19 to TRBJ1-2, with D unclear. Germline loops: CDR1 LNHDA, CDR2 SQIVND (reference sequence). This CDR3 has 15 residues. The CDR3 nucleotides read TGTGCCAGTAGTATTTTGGCAGAAGCTAACTATGGCTACAACTTC. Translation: CASSILAEANYGYNF.

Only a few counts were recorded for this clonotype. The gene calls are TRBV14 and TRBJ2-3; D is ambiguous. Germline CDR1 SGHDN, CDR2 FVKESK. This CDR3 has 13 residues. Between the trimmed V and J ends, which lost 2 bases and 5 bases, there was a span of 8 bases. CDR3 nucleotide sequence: TGTGCCAGCAGCCAAAGTTCCATAGATACGCAGTATTTT. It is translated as CASSQSSIDTQYF.

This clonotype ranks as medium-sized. This CDR3 reads CASRGLAPETQYF. Written as DNA, the CDR3 is TGTGCCAGCAGGGGACTAGCGCCCGAGACCCAGTACTTC. The V and J genes are TRBV2 and TRBJ2-5, with 10 bases lining up with TRBD2. This CDR3 is built from 13 residues. The V gene's germline CDR1 is SNHLY and CDR2 FYNNEI. The trim removed 6 bases at V and 5 bases at J, leaving 3 bases unmatched.

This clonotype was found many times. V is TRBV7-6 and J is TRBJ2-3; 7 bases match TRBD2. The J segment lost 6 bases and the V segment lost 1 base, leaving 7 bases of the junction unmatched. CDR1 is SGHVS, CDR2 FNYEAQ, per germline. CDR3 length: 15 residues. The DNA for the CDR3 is TGTGCCAGCAGCTTAGGGGCGGGAGAGCCCGATACGCAGTATTTT. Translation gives CASSLGAGEPDTQYF.

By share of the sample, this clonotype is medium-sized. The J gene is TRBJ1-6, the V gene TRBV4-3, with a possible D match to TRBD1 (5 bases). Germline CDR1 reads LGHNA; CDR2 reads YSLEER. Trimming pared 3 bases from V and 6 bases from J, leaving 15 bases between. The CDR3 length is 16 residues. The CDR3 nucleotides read TGCGCCAGCAGCCAGGATACCCCAGGGACTAATTCACCCCTCCACTTT. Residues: CASSQDTPGTNSPLHF.

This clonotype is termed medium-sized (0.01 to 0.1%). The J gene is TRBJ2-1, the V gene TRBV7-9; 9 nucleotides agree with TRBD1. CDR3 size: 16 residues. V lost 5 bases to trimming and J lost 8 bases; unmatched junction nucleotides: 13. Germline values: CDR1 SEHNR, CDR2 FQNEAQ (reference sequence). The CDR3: CASSPRQGQGEYEQFF. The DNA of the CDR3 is TGTGCCAGCAGCCCTAGACAGGGACAGGGAGAGTATGAGCAGTTCTTC.

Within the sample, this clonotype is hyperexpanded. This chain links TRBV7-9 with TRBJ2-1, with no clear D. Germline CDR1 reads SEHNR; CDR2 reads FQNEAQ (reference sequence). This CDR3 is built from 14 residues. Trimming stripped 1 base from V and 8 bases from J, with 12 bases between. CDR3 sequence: CASSLDSYQDEQFF. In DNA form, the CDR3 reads TGTGCCAGCAGCTTAGACTCCTATCAGGATGAGCAGTTCTTC.

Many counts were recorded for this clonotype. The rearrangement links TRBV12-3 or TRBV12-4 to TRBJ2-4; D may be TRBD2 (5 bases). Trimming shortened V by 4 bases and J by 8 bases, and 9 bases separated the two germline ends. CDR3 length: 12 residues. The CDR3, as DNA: TGTGCCAGCAGTTCCGGAGGAGACATTCAGTACTTC. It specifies CASSSGGDIQYF.